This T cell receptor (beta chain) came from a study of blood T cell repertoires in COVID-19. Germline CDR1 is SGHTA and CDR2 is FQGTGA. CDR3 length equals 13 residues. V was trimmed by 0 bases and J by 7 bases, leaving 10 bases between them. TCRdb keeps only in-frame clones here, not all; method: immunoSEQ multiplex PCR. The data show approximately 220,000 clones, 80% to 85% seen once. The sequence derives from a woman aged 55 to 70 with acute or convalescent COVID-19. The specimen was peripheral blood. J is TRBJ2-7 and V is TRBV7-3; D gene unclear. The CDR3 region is CASSLTGRREQYF. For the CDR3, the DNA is TGTGCCAGCAGCTTAACTGGTAGGAGAGAGCAGTACTTC.